These 29 T cell receptor beta chains share one sample of origin, sequenced in a study of blood T cell repertoires in COVID-19. Libraries were prepared by immunoSEQ multiplex PCR; TCRdb keeps only in-frame clonotypes and omits some of them. The sample lists tens of thousands of clones; approximately 84% were seen once. Sequencing was carried out using peripheral blood. The receptors here all came from a human donor in a cohort sampled during active COVID-19.

V is TRBV19 and J is TRBJ1-4, with D tentatively TRBD1 (6 bases). Trimming cost V 3 bases and J 7 bases, with 21 bases left between them. Germline V gene data show CDR1 as LNHDA and CDR2 as SQIVND (reference sequence). This CDR3 comprises 17 residues. The CDR3 DNA follows: TGTGCCAGTAGTATGATGAGCGCCGGGACAAGGGCTGAAAAACTGTTTTTT. Protein sequence: CASSMMSAGTRAEKLFF.

The chain links TRBV18 to TRBJ1-1, with 8 nucleotides matching TRBD1. V shed 1 base, J shed 4 bases, and the junction held 8 bases outside the gene matches. Germline V gene data show CDR1 as KGHSH and CDR2 as LQKENI. This CDR3 has 16 amino acids. CDR3 bases: TGTGCCAGCTCACCACGGACAGGGATTGTGAGCACTGAAGCTTTCTTT. Amino acid sequence: CASSPRTGIVSTEAFF.

The chain uses TRBV27 and TRBJ1-2, with TRBD1 matching 7 bases. CDR3 length: 14 residues. From germline, CDR1 is MNHEY and CDR2 SMNVEV (reference sequence). Trimming removed 7 bases from V and 2 bases from J; junction bases left unmatched: 7. The CDR3 protein is CASTRRGQNYGYTF. The CDR3 coding sequence is TGTGCCAGCACCCGGAGGGGGCAGAACTATGGCTACACCTTC.

This clone was recorded once. The chain is built from TRBV3-1 (or the pseudogene TRBV3-2) and TRBJ1-3; tentatively, D is TRBD1 (5 bases). The CDR3 has 14 residues. The germline gives CDR1 LGHDT, CDR2 YNNKEL (reference sequence). Trimming removed 4 bases from V and 4 bases from J, with 11 bases in between. This CDR3 reads CASSLTTVGNTIYF. The CDR3, as DNA: TGTGCCAGCAGCCTAACGACAGTGGGAAACACCATATATTTT.

The chain carries TRBV5-1 and TRBJ1-1, with 10 positions matching TRBD1. CDR3 size: 15 residues. The germline V gene encodes CDR1 SGHRS and CDR2 YFSETQ. V shed 0 bases, J shed 4 bases, and the junction held 3 bases outside the gene matches. CDR3 nucleotides: TGCGCCAGCAGCTTGGGGGACAGGGGTGGCACTGAAGCTTTCTTT. It is translated as CASSLGDRGGTEAFF.

The V and J genes are TRBV5-4 and TRBJ2-3, with TRBD1 identical over 11 bases. The V and J ends lost 4 bases and 0 bases, in that order; junction bases with no gene match: 4. The CDR3 extends over 16 amino acids. Germline values: CDR1 SGHNT, CDR2 YYREEE (reference sequence). The CDR3 reads CASSTRTGGSTDTQYF. The CDR3, as DNA: TGTGCCAGCAGCACCCGGACAGGGGGCAGCACAGATACGCAGTATTTT.

The chain combines TRBV10-3 with TRBJ2-4; a possible D gene is TRBD1 (6 bases). Germline assignment: CDR1 ENHRY and CDR2 SYGVKD. V was trimmed by 5 bases and J by 0 bases, leaving 26 bases between them. This CDR3 spans 20 amino acids. CDR3 sequence (DNA): TGTGCCATCAGTACGTCCCGAGGGGGTGACGCCGAAATAGCCAAAAACATTCAGTACTTC. Translating gives CAISTSRGGDAEIAKNIQYF.

V and J are TRBV6-1 and TRBJ1-5; TRBD1 matches 8 bases. CDR1 is MNHNS and CDR2 is SASEGT in the germline V gene. V dropped 3 bases and J dropped 3; count of bases not matched to a gene: 4. The CDR3 loop spans 15 amino acids. CDR3 DNA: TGTGCCAGCAGTGATCTGACAGGGGTCAATCAGCCCCAGCATTTT. Protein product: CASSDLTGVNQPQHF.

The V gene is TRBV7-9, the J gene TRBJ2-2, with D possibly TRBD2 on 5 matching bases. Germline CDR1 is SEHNR and CDR2 is FQNEAQ (reference sequence). Trimming left V 1 base short and J 5 bases short, with 8 bases between. The CDR3 runs 14 residues. The CDR3 region is CASSLVPGTGELFF. The DNA of the CDR3 is TGTGCCAGCAGCTTAGTCCCGGGAACCGGGGAGCTGTTTTTT.

The chain couples TRBV5-5 to TRBJ2-7; a possible D gene is TRBD2 (5 bases). The CDR3 runs to 14 residues. Trimming cost V 6 bases and J 3 bases, with 16 bases left between them. CDR1 is SGHKS and CDR2 is YYEKEE in the germline V gene (reference sequence). DNA of the CDR3: TGTGCCAGCACCATCTCCCAGCGGAACTACGAGCAGTACTTC. It yields the protein CASTISQRNYEQYF.

This clone has just one count. This rearrangement joins TRBV7-9 to TRBJ2-3, with 8 bases identical to TRBD2. CDR1 is SEHNR and CDR2 is FQNEAQ in the germline V gene (reference sequence). V trimming: 2 bases; J trimming: 3 bases; junction bases outside the gene matches: 4. This CDR3 is built from 15 residues. The CDR3 reads CASSLPSGGTDTQYF. The CDR3 coding sequence is TGTGCCAGCAGCTTACCCAGCGGGGGTACAGATACGCAGTATTTT.

V and J are TRBV12-5 and TRBJ1-2; 7 nucleotides align to TRBD1. The V gene end was trimmed by 5 bases and the J gene end by 4 bases; junction bases not matched to a gene: 4. This CDR3 is built from 13 residues. The germline gives CDR1 LGHNT, CDR2 FRNRAP. DNA for the CDR3: TGTGCTAGTGGTCCCGACAGGGTCTATGGCTACACCTTC. The encoded protein is CASGPDRVYGYTF.

CDR3 loop: CASSYSGHTRDTEAFF. Here the CDR3 DNA reads TGTGCCAGCAGTTACTCGGGGCACACCCGGGACACTGAAGCTTTCTTT. The chain is built from TRBV6-6 and TRBJ1-1, with D tentatively TRBD1 (5 bases). Germline CDR1 and CDR2: MNHNY and SVGAGI (reference sequence). V lost 0 bases and J lost 3, with 14 bases in between. This CDR3 has 16 residues.

The rearrangement links TRBV27 to TRBJ2-5; 12 bases map to TRBD1. The germline V gene encodes CDR1 MNHEY and CDR2 SMNVEV (reference sequence). V gave up 4 bases and J gave up 4 bases; unmatched junction bases: 4. The CDR3 loop spans 15 amino acids. The CDR3 DNA is TGTGCCAGCAGTTCCGGGACAGGGGGCGCAGAGACCCAGTACTTC. This gives the protein CASSSGTGGAETQYF.

The chain has TRBV7-9 and TRBJ2-3; a weak D match, TRBD2 (5 bases). V was clipped by 5 bases and J by 0 bases, with 12 bases between them. The germline V gene encodes CDR1 SEHNR and CDR2 FQNEAQ (reference sequence). The CDR3 has 15 residues. The CDR3 loop is CASSTDGESTDTQYF. Here the CDR3 DNA reads TGTGCCAGCAGCACCGACGGGGAAAGCACAGATACGCAGTATTTT.

The V gene is TRBV12-3 or TRBV12-4, the J gene TRBJ2-3; D might be TRBD1 (5 bases). Trimming pared 6 bases from V and 7 bases from J, leaving 11 bases between. The CDR3 contains 12 residues. The CDR3 nucleotides read TGTGCCAGCAGGTCAGGGCGGAATACGCAGTATTTT. This sequence encodes CASRSGRNTQYF.

The V and J genes are TRBV4-1 and TRBJ2-2; possible D gene TRBD1, 5 bases. This CDR3 has 14 amino acids. V was trimmed by 2 bases and J by 4 bases, leaving 8 bases between them. Germline V gene sequence: CDR1 MGHRA, CDR2 YSYEKL. The CDR3 DNA sequence: TGCGCCAGCAGCCAACCAGGGCCCACCGGGGAGCTGTTTTTT. Amino acids: CASSQPGPTGELFF.

This clone was seen once. This chain links TRBV12-3 or TRBV12-4 with TRBJ1-2; 8 bases match TRBD1. The CDR3 contains 13 residues. The trim removed 4 bases at V and 8 bases at J, leaving 6 bases unmatched. The CDR3: CASSSGQVRGYTF. DNA for the CDR3: TGTGCCAGCAGTTCGGGACAGGTCCGCGGCTACACCTTC.

The J gene is TRBJ2-2, the V gene TRBV10-1; no clear D. From germline, CDR1 is WNHNN and CDR2 SYGVQD (reference sequence). This CDR3 spans 17 amino acids. V lost 9 bases and J lost 4, with 24 bases in between. CDR3 residues: CARTFGQTHLSTGELFF. CDR3 DNA sequence: TGCGCCAGGACCTTCGGCCAGACTCACTTATCCACCGGGGAGCTGTTTTTT.

This clone came up a few times. This sequence joins TRBV7-9 and TRBJ1-2, with TRBD1 as a possible D gene (5 bases). Germline loops: CDR1 SEHNR, CDR2 FQNEAQ (reference sequence). The CDR3 has 14 residues. Trimming pared 2 bases from V and 0 bases from J, leaving 7 bases between. CDR3 sequence (DNA): TGTGCCAGCAGCTTACTGGGGCCTAACTATGGCTACACCTTC. Residues: CASSLLGPNYGYTF.

The rearrangement uses TRBV12-3 or TRBV12-4 and TRBJ2-7; 7 bases agree with TRBD1. The trim removed 7 bases at V and 0 bases at J, leaving 3 bases unmatched. This CDR3 contains 13 residues. CDR3 DNA: TGTGCCAGCATGGGACAGAGCTCCTACGAGCAGTACTTC. Translation: CASMGQSSYEQYF.

The rearrangement links TRBV2 to TRBJ2-7, with 7 bases matching TRBD2. V trimming: 8 bases; J trimming: 1 base; junction bases outside the gene matches: 8. This CDR3 is built from 14 residues. Germline V gene sequence: CDR1 SNHLY, CDR2 FYNNEI. CDR3 sequence: CASFMPSGSYEQYF. In nucleotides, the CDR3 is TGTGCCAGCTTTATGCCTAGCGGTTCCTACGAGCAGTACTTC.

The chain carries TRBV28 and TRBJ1-5; D is unclear. The germline V gene has CDR1 MDHEN and CDR2 SYDVKM. V lost 3 bases and J lost 1, with 13 bases in between. The CDR3 sequence is 16 residues long. The CDR3 DNA is TGTGCCAGCAGTTTTAGCGGTCTGATCAGCAATCAGCCCCAGCATTTT. This encodes CASSFSGLISNQPQHF.

This sequence joins TRBV11-3 and TRBJ2-3; maybe TRBD1 (6 bases). The CDR3 consists of 14 residues. The germline V gene encodes CDR1 SGHNT and CDR2 YENEEA. V was clipped by 4 bases and J by 5 bases, with 13 bases between them. Written as DNA, the CDR3 is TGTGCCAGCAGCTCATCAGGGGCGCGAGATACGCAGTATTTT. It is translated as CASSSSGARDTQYF.

The V gene is TRBV5-6, the J gene TRBJ2-3; D is unresolved. This CDR3 has 14 amino acids. CDR1 is SGHDT, CDR2 YYEEEE, per germline. The V and J ends lost 3 bases and 3 bases respectively, with 11 bases between them. CDR3 loop: CASSSPIGTDTQYF. In DNA form, the CDR3 reads TGTGCCAGCAGCTCCCCTATTGGTACAGATACGCAGTATTTT.

J is TRBJ1-1 and V is TRBV2; 12 nucleotides align to TRBD1. This CDR3 is 18 amino acids long. CDR1 SNHLY and CDR2 FYNNEI come from the germline V gene. With 5 bases clipped from V and 1 base from J, the junction kept 11 bases outside the gene matches. Here the CDR3 reads CASSFPRDRGRTNTEAFF. CDR3 nucleotide sequence: TGTGCCAGCAGTTTCCCCCGGGACAGGGGGCGGACGAACACTGAAGCTTTCTTT.

J is TRBJ2-2 and V is TRBV5-4, with 13 bases that match TRBD2. The V segment lost 4 bases and the J segment 4 bases; nucleotides outside the gene matches: 7. The V gene's germline CDR1 is SGHNT and CDR2 YYREEE (reference sequence). The CDR3 loop spans 17 amino acids. The CDR3: CASSELAGGLVTGELFF. Written as DNA, the CDR3 is TGTGCCAGCAGCGAACTAGCGGGGGGGCTAGTCACCGGGGAGCTGTTTTTT.

The chain has TRBV7-2 and TRBJ1-5; no firm D call. V lost 3 bases and J 1 base, leaving 7 bases between the germline ends. The CDR3 is 14 residues long. Germline CDR1 SGHTA, CDR2 FQGNSA. The chain's CDR3 is CASSFFQSNQPQHF. The CDR3, as DNA: TGTGCCAGCAGCTTTTTCCAGAGCAATCAGCCCCAGCATTTT.

This clone was observed a handful of times. The chain carries TRBV29-1 and TRBJ2-2; TRBD1 agrees at 10 bases. V was pared by 7 bases and J by 5 bases, with 7 bases of the junction left unmatched. Germline V gene lookup returns CDR1 SQVTM and CDR2 ANQGSEA. This CDR3 spans 14 amino acids. The CDR3 DNA sequence: TGCAGCGGAAGACAGGGGGCAGAGACCGGGGAGCTGTTTTTT. Translation: CSGRQGAETGELFF.